One and the same sample provided the 27 T cell receptor beta chains below, sequenced in a study of control samples from healthy donors and cancer patients. Assay used: immunoSEQ multiplex PCR; TCRdb lists only in-frame clones, some missing. This table holds 40,000 to 50,000 clones, over 65% found once. Specimen: formalin-fixed, paraffin-embedded tissue. All receptors derive from a male donor with melanoma.

The chain employs TRBV7-9 and TRBJ2-5, with 10 bases fitting TRBD2. This CDR3 is 15 amino acids long. Trimming removed 5 bases from V and 5 bases from J; junction bases left unmatched: 8. Per the germline V gene, CDR1 is SEHNR and CDR2 is FQNEAQ (reference sequence). The CDR3 sequence is CASSLGTSEKETQYF. The DNA of the CDR3 is TGTGCCAGCAGCCTAGGGACTAGCGAGAAGGAGACCCAGTACTTC.

This clone has a handful of counts. The chain recombines TRBV19 with TRBJ2-2; possible D gene TRBD1, 5 bases. The CDR3 is made up of 15 amino acids. Trimming removed 3 bases from V and 5 bases from J, with 13 bases in between. In germline, CDR1 is LNHDA, CDR2 SQIVND (reference sequence). The CDR3 region has the DNA TGTGCCAGTAGTATTCTCACAGGTCTTACCGGGGAGCTGTTTTTT. This codes for CASSILTGLTGELFF.

This clone is medium-sized in the sample. The chain is built from TRBV6-5 and TRBJ2-5; TRBD1 matches 9 bases. The germline V gene encodes CDR1 MNHEY and CDR2 SVGAGI. The CDR3 is made up of 15 amino acids. With V trimmed by 7 bases and J by 3 bases, 9 bases remained unmatched. In DNA, the CDR3 is TGTGCCAGCATTCGGACAGGGGACCCAAAAGAGACCCAGTACTTC. Protein sequence: CASIRTGDPKETQYF.

The rearrangement uses TRBV11-2 and TRBJ1-1; 7 bases line up with TRBD1. The CDR3 has 14 residues. CDR1 SGHAT and CDR2 FQNNGV come from the germline V gene. With V trimmed by 5 bases and J by 1 base, 4 bases remained unmatched. The CDR3 DNA follows: TGTGCCAGCAGCGCCGGGACAGCGAACACTGAAGCTTTCTTT. Protein product: CASSAGTANTEAFF.

With regard to this clone: A much larger clone lies a single base off, so this may be a read error. The same CDR3 can be traced to other DNA sequences in this sample. The V and J genes are TRBV5-4 and TRBJ2-7; 9 nucleotides line up with TRBD2. This CDR3 region has 16 residues. CDR1 and CDR2 from the germline V gene are SGHNT and YYREEE (reference sequence). This CDR3 reads CASSLDGGRASYEQYF. CDR3 bases: TGTGCCAGCAGCTTGGATGGCGGGAGGGCCTCCTACGAGCAGTATTTC.

A note on this clone: One junction end does not reproduce the germline sequence, and a read error may be involved. The chain joins TRBV5-4 to TRBJ1-2; weak D call: TRBD1 (5 bases). Per germline, CDR1 SGHNT and CDR2 YYREEE (reference sequence). This CDR3 region has 15 residues. This chain's CDR3 is CASSPPGNENYSYTF. The CDR3 DNA reads as TGTGCCAGCAGCCCACCAGGGAATGAAAACTATAGCTACACCTTC.

The chain has TRBV18 and TRBJ2-5, with 11 bases aligning to TRBD2. The CDR3 is 15 amino acids. V trimming: 1 base; J trimming: 4 bases; junction bases outside the gene matches: 2. Germline lookup yields CDR1 KGHSH and CDR2 LQKENI. This CDR3 is CASSPQLAGVETQYF. CDR3 sequence (DNA): TGTGCCAGCTCACCACAACTAGCGGGAGTAGAGACCCAGTACTTC.

Only a few counts were recorded for this clone. V gene TRBV2 combines with J gene TRBJ1-6; D remains ambiguous. Germline assignment: CDR1 SNHLY and CDR2 FYNNEI. This CDR3 has 12 residues. V was pared by 3 bases and J by 9 bases, with 6 bases between. CDR3 sequence (DNA): TGTGCCAGCAGTGATACAAGTTCACCCCTCCACTTT. This translates into CASSDTSSPLHF. The complete variable domain, with remaining parts taken from reference TRBV2 and TRBJ1-6, reads EPEVTQTPSHQVTQMGQEVILRCVPISNHLYFYWYRQILGQKVEFLVSFYNNEISEKSEIFDDQFSVERPDGSNFTLKIRSTKLEDSAMYFCASSDTSSPLHFGNGTRLTVT.

This clone appeared a few times. This chain joins TRBV20-1 and TRBJ2-7; D remains unclear. CDR1 is DFQATT, CDR2 SNEGSKA, per germline (reference sequence). Trimming left V 3 bases short and J 6 bases short, with 9 bases between. CDR3 size: 11 residues. This CDR3 is CSASTLREQYF. DNA for the CDR3: TGCAGTGCTAGTACCCTACGCGAGCAGTACTTC.

About this clone itself: At one boundary the junction diverges from the germline segment, which might be a read error. The chain links TRBV14 to TRBJ1-5; D uncertain. Per the germline V gene, CDR1 is SGHDN and CDR2 is FVKESK. The CDR3 runs to 13 residues. Written as DNA, the CDR3 is TGTACCAGCAGCCAATGGACGAATCAGCCCCAGCATTTT. Residues: CTSSQWTNQPQHF. Drawing the rest from reference TRBV14 and TRBJ1-5, the complete variable domain is EAGVTQFPSHSVIEKGQTVTLRCDPISGHDNLYWYRRVMGKEIKFLLHFVKESKQDESGMPNNRFLAERTGGTYSTLKVQPAELEDSGVYFCTSSQWTNQPQHFGDGTRLSIL.

The chain links TRBV5-6 to TRBJ2-1; D is ambiguous. Trimming removed 0 bases at V and 4 bases at J, with 14 bases between. The CDR3 sequence is 16 residues long. The germline V gene has CDR1 SGHDT and CDR2 YYEEEE. CDR3 bases: TGTGCCAGCAGCTTGGGACCCAAGGATGTATACAATGAGCAGTTCTTC. Translation: CASSLGPKDVYNEQFF.

The gene calls are TRBV5-6 and TRBJ2-7; 7 nucleotides align to TRBD2. Germline assignment: CDR1 SGHDT and CDR2 YYEEEE. Unmatched junction bases numbered 7, after V lost 2 bases and J lost 2 bases. CDR3 length: 15 amino acids. The CDR3 bases are TGTGCCAGCAGCTTACGGGACTACACTACCTACGAGCAGTACTTC. This encodes CASSLRDYTTYEQYF.

This chain links TRBV6-1 with TRBJ1-2, with TRBD1 as a possible D gene (6 bases). Trimming removed 3 bases at V and 3 bases at J, with 11 bases between. CDR3 length: 14 residues. Germline V gene data show CDR1 as MNHNS and CDR2 as SASEGT. The CDR3 sequence is CASSEGPGDYGYTF. The DNA of the CDR3 is TGTGCCAGCAGTGAGGGCCCAGGGGACTATGGCTACACCTTC.

In its sample, this clone was seen once. J is TRBJ2-3 and V is TRBV2; D gene unclear. Germline loops: CDR1 SNHLY, CDR2 FYNNEI. The CDR3 loop spans 12 amino acids. Trimming took off 7 bases at V and 3 bases at J, with 8 bases between the two ends. CDR3 region: CASTFQTDTQYF. CDR3 coding DNA: TGTGCCAGCACTTTCCAGACAGATACGCAGTATTTT.

The chain combines TRBV28 with TRBJ1-5; TRBD1 might be the D (5 bases). The ends were cut back, 6 bases at V and 4 bases at J, with 13 bases in the middle. The germline V gene has CDR1 MDHEN and CDR2 SYDVKM. CDR3 length equals 14 residues. CDR3 region: CASSILGGNQPQHF. The CDR3, as DNA: TGTGCCAGCAGCATCCTGGGGGGGAATCAGCCCCAGCATTTT. Combining the CDR3 with reference TRBV28 and TRBJ1-5 gives the whole variable domain DVKVTQSSRYLVKRTGEKVFLECVQDMDHENMFWYRQDPGLGLRLIYFSYDVKMKEKGDIPEGYSVSREKKERFSLILESASTNQTSMYLCASSILGGNQPQHFGDGTRLSIL.

The chain combines TRBV5-1 with TRBJ2-7, with 8 positions matching TRBD2. The CDR3 runs to 16 residues. V was clipped by 4 bases and J by 3 bases; unmatched bases: 12. Germline CDR1 SGHRS, CDR2 YFSETQ. The CDR3 coding sequence is TGCGCCAGCAGCGATACACCGGGACTAGTGCGCTACGAGCAGTACTTC. It codes for CASSDTPGLVRYEQYF. Full variable domain (remainder filled in from reference TRBV5-1 and TRBJ2-7): KAGVTQTPRYLIKTRGQQVTLSCSPISGHRSVSWYQQTPGQGLQFLFEYFSETQRNKGNFPGRFSGRQFSNSRSEMNVSTLELGDSALYLCASSDTPGLVRYEQYFGPGTRLTVT.

V gene TRBV7-3 combines with J gene TRBJ2-3; D is unresolved. V lost 2 bases and J lost 4, with 13 bases in between. The germline CDR1 and CDR2 sequences are SGHTA and FQGTGA. CDR3 length: 15 residues. The chain's CDR3 is CASSLGTSRADTQYF. The CDR3 DNA follows: TGTGCCAGCAGCTTAGGAACGTCCCGGGCAGATACGCAGTATTTT.

The rearrangement uses TRBV10-3 and TRBJ1-1; D gene ambiguous. Trimming removed 0 bases from V and 3 bases from J, with 11 bases in between. Germline CDR1 and CDR2: ENHRY and SYGVKD. The CDR3 spans 15 residues. The CDR3 sequence: CAISESARKYTEAFF. The CDR3 DNA reads as TGTGCCATCAGTGAGTCTGCCAGGAAATACACTGAAGCTTTCTTT.

This rearrangement joins TRBV30 to TRBJ1-5, with D perhaps matching TRBD1 (6 bases). Trimming pared 1 base from V and 2 bases from J, leaving 6 bases between. CDR3 length equals 13 residues. Germline loops: CDR1 GTSNPN, CDR2 SVGIG (reference sequence). CDR3: CAWSAGGNQPQHF. The CDR3 nucleotides read TGTGCCTGGAGTGCAGGGGGCAATCAGCCCCAGCATTTT.

The chain couples TRBV5-6 to TRBJ2-3; perhaps TRBD1 as D (5 bases). CDR1 is SGHDT and CDR2 is YYEEEE in the germline V gene. The CDR3 length is 16 residues. Trimming cost V 2 bases and J 0 bases, with 13 bases left between them. The CDR3 nucleotides are TGTGCCAGCAGCTTTTTTGGCCAGGGAAGCACAGATACGCAGTATTTT. As protein: CASSFFGQGSTDTQYF.

V is TRBV15 and J is TRBJ2-1; 8 nucleotides match TRBD1. Germline V lookup: CDR1 LNHNV, CDR2 YYDKDF (reference sequence). With 3 bases clipped from V and 5 bases from J, the junction kept 6 bases outside the gene matches. This CDR3 contains 15 residues. The CDR3, as DNA: TGTGCCACCAGCAGTTTGGGACAGGTTCACAATGAGCAGTTCTTC. As protein: CATSSLGQVHNEQFF.

The chain links TRBV11-3 to TRBJ2-5; D perhaps matches TRBD2 (5 bases). Per germline, CDR1 SGHNT and CDR2 YENEEA. Between the trimmed V and J ends, which lost 2 bases and 2 bases, there was a span of 18 bases. CDR3 length: 17 amino acids. CDR3 nucleotide sequence: TGTGCCAGCAGCTTATTCCTGGAGACTACCGCGCAAGAGACCCAGTACTTC. Encoded protein: CASSLFLETTAQETQYF.

V is TRBV5-1 and J is TRBJ2-5; 10 bases agree with TRBD2. CDR1 SGHRS and CDR2 YFSETQ come from the germline V gene. This CDR3 region has 14 residues. The V segment lost 8 bases and the J segment 5 bases; nucleotides outside the gene matches: 9. CDR3 in DNA: TGCGCCAGTACCCCCGGGACTAGCGTGGAGACCCAGTACTTC. Amino acids: CASTPGTSVETQYF.

The chain joins TRBV2 to TRBJ1-6; TRBD1 is a possible D gene (5 bases). V lost 10 bases to trimming and J lost 4 bases, with 11 bases between them. CDR1 SNHLY and CDR2 FYNNEI come from the germline V gene. The CDR3 consists of 13 residues. The CDR3 is CATTDNYNSPLHF. CDR3 coding DNA: TGTGCCACCACGGACAATTATAATTCACCCCTCCACTTT.

A few counts support this clone. The gene calls are TRBV5-5 and TRBJ2-3; 8 bases align to TRBD2. Germline V lookup: CDR1 SGHKS, CDR2 YYEKEE (reference sequence). J gave up 0 bases and V 0 bases, and 3 bases lay outside the gene matches. This CDR3 has 16 amino acids. The CDR3 loop is CASSLVASGSTDTQYF. The CDR3 bases are TGTGCCAGCAGCTTGGTGGCTAGCGGGAGCACAGATACGCAGTATTTT.

The chain couples TRBV19 to TRBJ2-7; 7 bases are a match to TRBD1. V dropped 4 bases and J dropped 2; count of bases not matched to a gene: 8. Germline loops: CDR1 LNHDA, CDR2 SQIVND (reference sequence). CDR3 length: 15 residues. The CDR3: CASSREAGTAYEQYF. CDR3 DNA sequence: TGTGCCAGTAGTAGAGAGGCTGGGACAGCCTACGAGCAGTACTTC.

J is TRBJ2-3 and V is TRBV7-9; D not resolved. V lost 3 bases and J lost 4, with 8 bases in between. This CDR3 comprises 13 residues. CDR1 is SEHNR, CDR2 FQNEAQ, per germline (reference sequence). CDR3: CASSFYAADTQYF. For the CDR3, the DNA is TGTGCCAGCAGCTTTTACGCGGCAGATACGCAGTATTTT.